This T cell receptor (beta chain) was obtained from a study of breast tumors, draining lymph nodes, adjacent tissues (dated by TCRdb to the mid-2010s). In the study overall: TCR beta repertoires were compared across tumor, adjacent nontumor tissue and axillary lymph nodes obtained from breast cancer patients. In human breast cancer, the study set out to assess how tumor, surrounding tissue and draining lymph node repertoires relate to one another and whether T cells might be exchanged between them.

The table lists this clonotype with many counts. The antigen it recognizes is unknown. Base qualities are not recorded, but no much larger clone differs from it by a single base. The CDR3 covers 17 residues, taking in both the cysteine and the phenylalanine. The read is trimmed to its CDR3 DNA, 51 bases read in frame from base 1. V loses 5 bases at its end and J loses 4 bases; junction bases beyond the gene matches: 7. The instrument was an Illumina HiSeq 2000. Multiplex PCR amplification was used to generate the TCR beta chain libraries. The amplified TCR beta chain products were analyzed by high-throughput sequencing. TCRdb took the public reads, trimmed them with fastp at Q25, ran MiXCR for clone calling and kept in-frame beta chains. One record per CDR3 amino acid sequence lists the most common genes and DNA. This sample has about 270,000 distinct CDR3 sequences in its table, and 30% to 35% of those were observed once. The ten largest make up 1.1% of the sample.

Lymph node samples were obtained from the axillary draining lymph nodes of breast cancer patients. Broad study findings and their caveats: The conclusion that tumor T cells originate in lymph nodes was framed as consistent with a hypothesis rather than directly demonstrated. The data were considered consistent with most tumor T cells being derived from the lymph node and subsequently expanding within tumor tissue. In luminal-like breast cancer, tumor and nontumor tissue repertoires resembled each other significantly more than in basal-like breast cancer. Tumor T-cell repertoires showed less diversity than lymph node repertoires and more diversity than nontumor tissue repertoires, and tumor T-cell repertoires showed preferential V and J gene usage.

Recombination joined TRBV12-3 or TRBV12-4 with TRBJ2-1; 14 central bases correspond to TRBD2. The receptor was isolated from a female donor with breast cancer. Some clones in this sample may be carry-over from other donors' samples. The specimen was axillary lymph node tissue. In nucleotides, the sequence is TGTGCCAGCAGTACGGGACTAGCGGGAGTTCGATACAATGAGCAGTTCTTC. This encodes CASSTGLAGVRYNEQFF.